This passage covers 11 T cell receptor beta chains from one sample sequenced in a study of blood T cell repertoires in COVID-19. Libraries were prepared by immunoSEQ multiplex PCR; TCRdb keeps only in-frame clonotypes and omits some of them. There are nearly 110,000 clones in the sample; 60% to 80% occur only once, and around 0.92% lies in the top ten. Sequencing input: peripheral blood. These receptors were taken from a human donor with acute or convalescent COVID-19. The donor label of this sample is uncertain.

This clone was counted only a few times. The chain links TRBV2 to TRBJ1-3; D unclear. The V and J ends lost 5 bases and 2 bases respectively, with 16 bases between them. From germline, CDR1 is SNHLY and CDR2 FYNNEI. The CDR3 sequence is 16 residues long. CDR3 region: CASSPRAGKPGNTIYF. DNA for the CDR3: TGTGCCAGCAGTCCGAGGGCCGGGAAACCTGGAAACACCATATATTTT.

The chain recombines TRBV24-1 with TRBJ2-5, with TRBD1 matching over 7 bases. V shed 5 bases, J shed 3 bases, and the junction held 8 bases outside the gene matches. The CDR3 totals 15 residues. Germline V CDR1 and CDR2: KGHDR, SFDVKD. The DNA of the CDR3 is TGTGCCACCAGTGCCTCGACAGGGCCCAAAGAGACCCAGTACTTC. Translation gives CATSASTGPKETQYF.

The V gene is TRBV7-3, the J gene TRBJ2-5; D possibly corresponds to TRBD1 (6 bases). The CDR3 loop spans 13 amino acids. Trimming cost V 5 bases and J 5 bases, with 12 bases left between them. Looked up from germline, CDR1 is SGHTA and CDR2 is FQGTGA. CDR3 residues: CASSISRGETQYF. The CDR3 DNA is TGTGCCAGCAGCATTAGTAGGGGGGAGACCCAGTACTTC.

The CDR3 DNA reads as TGTGCCAGCAGCTTGCGCCGACGGGGGGCCACCCAAAACATTCAGTACTTC. Its protein is CASSLRRRGATQNIQYF. This sequence joins TRBV7-2 and TRBJ2-4; TRBD2 is a possible D gene (7 bases). Trimming removed 3 bases from V and 5 bases from J, with 20 bases in between. Germline assignment: CDR1 SGHTA and CDR2 FQGNSA. There are 17 residues in the CDR3.

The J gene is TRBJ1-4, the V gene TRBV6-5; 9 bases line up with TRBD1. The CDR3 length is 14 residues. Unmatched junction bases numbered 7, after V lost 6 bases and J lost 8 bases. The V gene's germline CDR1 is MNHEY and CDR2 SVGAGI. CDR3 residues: CASRQKGTGEKLFF. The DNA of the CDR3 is TGTGCCAGCAGACAAAAGGGGACAGGGGAAAAACTGTTTTTT.

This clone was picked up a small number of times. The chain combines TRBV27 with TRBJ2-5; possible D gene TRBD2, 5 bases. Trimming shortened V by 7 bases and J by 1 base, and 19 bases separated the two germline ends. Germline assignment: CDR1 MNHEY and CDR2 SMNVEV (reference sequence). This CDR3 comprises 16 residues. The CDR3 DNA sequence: TGTGCCAGCAAACAGCCCGGGGTTGGGCTCCAAGAGACCCAGTACTTC. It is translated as CASKQPGVGLQETQYF.

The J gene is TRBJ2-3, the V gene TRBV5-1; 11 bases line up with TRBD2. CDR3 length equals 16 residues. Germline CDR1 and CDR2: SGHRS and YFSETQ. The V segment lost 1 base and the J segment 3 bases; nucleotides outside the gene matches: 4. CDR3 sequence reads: CASSLLAGGPTDTQYF. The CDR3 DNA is TGCGCCAGCAGCTTGTTAGCGGGGGGGCCGACAGATACGCAGTATTTT.

The CDR3 DNA follows: TGTGCCAGCCAAAACGAGCGGTTCCCCACAGATACGCAGTATTTT. This sequence encodes CASQNERFPTDTQYF. The genes are TRBV11-2 and TRBJ2-3, with D perhaps TRBD2 (5 bases). The CDR3 sequence is 15 residues long. Trimming removed 8 bases from V and 2 bases from J, with 17 bases in between. Per germline, CDR1 SGHAT and CDR2 FQNNGV.

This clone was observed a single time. CDR3: CATSDPGLEGGTQYF. CDR3 bases: TGTGCCACCAGTGACCCCGGACTAGAGGGAGGTACGCAGTATTTT. The V and J genes are TRBV24-1 and TRBJ2-3, with 7 nucleotides matching TRBD2. The CDR3 is 15 amino acids. Looked up from germline, CDR1 is KGHDR and CDR2 is SFDVKD. V was pared by 4 bases and J by 8 bases, with 11 bases of the junction left unmatched.

The CDR3 reads CASSSGVATNEKLFF. CDR3 DNA: TGCGCCAGCAGCTCGGGGGTAGCAACTAATGAAAAACTGTTTTTT. The V call is TRBV5-1, the J call TRBJ1-4; D might be TRBD1 (5 bases). The CDR3 is 15 amino acids. In germline, CDR1 is SGHRS, CDR2 YFSETQ. The V end was cut by 3 bases, the J end by 0 bases, with 9 bases between.

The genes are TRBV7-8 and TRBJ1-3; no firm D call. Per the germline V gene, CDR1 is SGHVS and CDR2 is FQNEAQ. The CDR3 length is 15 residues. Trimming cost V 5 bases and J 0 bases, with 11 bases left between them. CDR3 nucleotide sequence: TGTGCCAGCAGCGCGTTCACTTTCTCTGGAAACACCATATATTTT. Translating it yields CASSAFTFSGNTIYF.